One sample yielded the 10 T cell receptor beta chains listed below, sequenced in a study of sequential checkpoint blockade in melanoma. The protocol was immunoSEQ multiplex PCR, while the TCRdb copy is restricted to in-frame clones and leaves out a portion. This sample carries about 12,000 clones, under 30% of them seen once, and the ten largest clones take roughly a fifth. As to treatment: randomized to nivolumab then ipilimumab (arm A) or the reverse (arm B). The specimen comprised tumor tissue (inferred from file names), sampled from a patient given nivolumab and ipilimumab in sequence. Every receptor here comes from a human donor with melanoma.

V is TRBV15 and J is TRBJ1-4, with 8 bases that match TRBD1. Trimming took 2 bases from V and 5 from J; bases not matched to a gene: 1. The CDR3 length is 14 residues. CDR1 LNHNV and CDR2 YYDKDF come from the germline V gene (reference sequence). CDR3 sequence: CATSRRQGNEKLFF. The CDR3 DNA reads TGTGCCACCAGCAGACGACAGGGGAATGAAAAACTGTTTTTT.

The rearrangement joins TRBV11-3 to TRBJ2-1; TRBD2 is a possible D gene (6 bases). The germline V gene encodes CDR1 SGHNT and CDR2 YENEEA. The CDR3 is 15 amino acids. Trimming took off 5 bases at V and 1 base at J, with 12 bases between the two ends. The CDR3: CASSTGVVSYNEQFF. DNA of the CDR3: TGTGCCAGCAGCACGGGAGTGGTATCCTACAATGAGCAGTTCTTC.

This chain joins TRBV28 and TRBJ2-3, with 9 nucleotides matching TRBD1. Losses at the gene ends were 6 bases for V and 6 bases for J; bases not matched to a gene: 7. The CDR3 sequence is 14 residues long. The germline V gene has CDR1 MDHEN and CDR2 SYDVKM. CDR3 sequence (DNA): TGTGCCAGCAGCAATGGACAGGGGTGGGATACGCAGTATTTT. Amino acid sequence: CASSNGQGWDTQYF.

CDR3 bases: TGCAGCGTTGAAAGGGCCACCGGGGAGCTGTTTTTT. It is translated as CSVERATGELFF. This chain joins TRBV29-1 and TRBJ2-2; no clear D gene. This CDR3 region has 12 residues. Trimming pared 2 bases from V and 4 bases from J, leaving 5 bases between. Germline lookup yields CDR1 SQVTM and CDR2 ANQGSEA.

This clone was counted only a few times. The chain couples TRBV11-3 to TRBJ2-3, with 8 bases that match TRBD2. The CDR3 has 16 residues. The trim removed 3 bases at V and 0 bases at J, leaving 5 bases unmatched. The germline V gene encodes CDR1 SGHNT and CDR2 YENEEA. In DNA form, the CDR3 reads TGTGCCAGCAGCTTCCGGGGGGGGCCAAGCACAGATACGCAGTATTTT. Amino acids: CASSFRGGPSTDTQYF. The whole variable domain, remainder taken from reference TRBV11-3 and TRBJ2-3, is EAGVVQSPRYKIIEKKQPVAFWCNPISGHNTLYWYLQNLGQGPELLIRYENEEAVDDSQLPKDRFSAERLKGVDSTLKIQPAELGDSAVYLCASSFRGGPSTDTQYFGPGTRLTVL.

The sample holds a few counts of this clone. The rearrangement uses TRBV6-8 and TRBJ1-4; D is perhaps TRBD1 (6 bases). Germline V CDR1 and CDR2: MNHGY, SAAAGT. Trimming cost V 3 bases and J 0 bases, with 11 bases left between them. The CDR3 sequence is 16 residues long. CDR3 nucleotide sequence: TGTGCCAGCAGTTATATGGGGGCCGCAACTAATGAAAAACTGTTTTTT. It translates to CASSYMGAATNEKLFF.

In this sample, this clone turned up many times. This chain links TRBV2 with TRBJ2-7; TRBD2 aligns across 7 bases. Germline CDR1 SNHLY, CDR2 FYNNEI. Germline trimming cut 5 bases from V and 0 bases from J; bases unmatched to any gene: 4. This CDR3 comprises 14 residues. CDR3 nucleotides: TGTGCCAGCAGTTCGCGGGGGACCTCCTACGAGCAGTACTTC. It yields the protein CASSSRGTSYEQYF.

This clone showed up just a few times. This chain links TRBV6-8 with TRBJ1-1; D is uncertain. CDR3 length equals 12 residues. The germline CDR1 and CDR2 sequences are MNHGY and SAAAGT. V lost 2 bases to trimming and J lost 7 bases, with 8 bases between them. CDR3 DNA: TGTGCCAGCAGTTACAGAGCGGGTGAAGCTTTCTTT. Translating gives CASSYRAGEAFF.

V usage is TRBV7-8 and J usage is TRBJ1-6; 7 bases are a match to TRBD1. The ends lost 8 bases at V and 8 bases at J; junction bases unmatched: 6. Looked up from germline, CDR1 is SGHVS and CDR2 is FQNEAQ. This CDR3 spans 13 amino acids. The CDR3: CASDGTDHSPLHF. CDR3 nucleotide sequence: TGTGCCAGCGACGGGACAGATCATTCACCCCTCCACTTT. Full variable domain (remainder filled in from reference TRBV7-8 and TRBJ1-6): GAGVSQSPRYKVAKRGQDVALRCDPISGHVSLFWYQQALGQGPEFLTYFQNEAQLDKSGLPSDRFFAERPEGSVSTLKIQRTQQEDSAVYLCASDGTDHSPLHFGNGTRLTVT.

The chain couples TRBV6-8 to TRBJ1-1, with 11 bases identical to TRBD1. This CDR3 comprises 14 residues. V shed 5 bases, J shed 5 bases, and the junction held 4 bases outside the gene matches. The germline V gene has CDR1 MNHGY and CDR2 SAAAGT. The CDR3 bases are TGTGCCAGCAGTGCCGGGACAGGGGGAACTGAAGCTTTCTTT. Translating gives CASSAGTGGTEAFF.